This T cell receptor beta chain was recovered during a study of OX40 agonist ivuxolimab in advanced cancers. Study in general: A partial response was reached by three patients: one with hepatocellular carcinoma and two with cutaneous melanoma.

Germline lookup yields CDR1 WSHSY and CDR2 SAAADI. V lost 8 bases and J lost 4; bases outside the gene matches: 7. The CDR3 runs to 13 residues. A note on this clone: No antigen is known for it.

The repertoire was sequenced with immunoSEQ multiplex PCR; TCRdb's copy has only in-frame clones and lacks some. In the table there are approximately 23,000 clones, about 86% of which are singletons. Study outcomes and limitations: On average, CD8+ T cells showed a greater number of expanded clones than CD4+. Individuals who were partial responders at 0.1-3.0 mg/kg had clonal expansion that ranked among the lowest.

The sample in question was CD4+ or CD8+ T cells sorted from blood, obtained in a trial of the OX40 agonist ivuxolimab. The chain employs TRBV10-2 and TRBJ1-2; 7 nucleotides line up with TRBD1. This TCR came from an adult with an advanced solid tumor such as melanoma, head and neck, liver or kidney cancer. The CDR3 coding sequence is TGCGCCAGCTTACAGGGGTACTCCTATGGCTACACCTTC. This translates into CASLQGYSYGYTF.